The clone carrying this TCR beta chain showed up just once. Germline-derived CDR1 and CDR2 are LNHDA and SQIVND (reference sequence). This CDR3 region has 18 residues. V lost 3 bases and J lost 0, with 18 bases in between. Using immunoSEQ multiplex PCR, the repertoire was profiled, and TCRdb retains in-frame clones only, with some absent. The table lists about 480,000 clones, 60% to 85% of them singletons, with over 10% in the top ten. This record comes from a study of shared clonotypes between healthy human individuals. This TCR was sampled from a woman aged 40 to 49 in good health. Some clones in this sample may be carry-over from other donors' samples. Sequenced: PBMCs. The chain carries TRBV19 and TRBJ1-5; possible D gene TRBD1, 5 bases. CDR3 residues: CASSISSTENYSNQPQHF. CDR3 nucleotide sequence: TGTGCCAGTAGTATTTCTTCGACAGAAAATTATAGCAATCAGCCCCAGCATTTT. The whole variable domain, remainder taken from reference TRBV19 and TRBJ1-5, is DGGITQSPKYLFRKEGQNVTLSCEQNLNHDAMYWYRQDPGQGLRLIYYSQIVNDFQKGDIAEGYSVSREKKESFPLTVTSAQKNPTAFYLCASSISSTENYSNQPQHFGDGTRLSIL.